In its sample, the clone carrying this T cell receptor (beta chain) was seen many times. This sample is drawn from a study of T-cell memory formation after mild COVID-19. TCR alpha and TCR beta cDNA libraries carrying sample barcodes and UMIs were produced by 5'RACE using constant-segment primers. In TCRdb, the 5' RACE reads were re-called with MiXCR into one record per CDR3 protein. Here the sample spans roughly 250,000 distinct CDR3 sequences, over 15% being singletons. V was clipped by 4 bases and J by 3 bases, with 6 bases between them. The CDR3 length is 13 residues. This TCR was sampled from a man in his late teens or twenties who had mild COVID-19 (a few samples of this study predate the infection). Cell type and time point are not known. The sequencing sample was made of PBMCs or a T cell subset sorted from them (not recorded which). The V call is TRBV12-3 or TRBV12-4, the J call TRBJ2-2; D is undetermined. The CDR3 loop reads CASSSSYTGELFF. The CDR3 region has the DNA TGTGCCAGCAGTTCGAGCTACACCGGGGAGCTGTTTTTT.